The 18 T cell receptor beta chains below all came from one sample that was sequenced in a study of cytomegalovirus exposure and HLA in healthy donors. The PCR employed 60 Vbeta primers together with 13 Jbeta primers. Measured with immunoSEQ multiplex PCR; TCRdb has only the in-frame clones, and not every one. The sample includes 150,000 to 200,000 clones, 65% to 75% of them seen just once. Specimen: PBMCs. Receptors were obtained from a human donor in good health.

This chain joins TRBV5-8 and TRBJ2-7; 7 bases agree with TRBD1. The germline V gene has CDR1 SGHTS and CDR2 YDEGEE. Losses at the gene ends were 6 bases for V and 3 bases for J; bases not matched to a gene: 9. The CDR3 extends over 14 amino acids. CDR3 sequence (DNA): TGTGCCAGCAACCCCGTCCAGGGGGTCTACGAGCAGTACTTC. Protein sequence: CASNPVQGVYEQYF.

This clone occurred a few times. The chain has TRBV6-5 and TRBJ1-2; 12 nucleotides align to TRBD1. V lost 8 bases to trimming and J lost 3 bases; unmatched junction nucleotides: 1. CDR1 and CDR2 (germline): MNHEY, SVGAGI. The CDR3 has 13 residues. As DNA, the CDR3 is TGTGCCAGCGGGACAGGGGGCGACTATGGCTACACCTTC. Encoded protein: CASGTGGDYGYTF.

The V and J genes are TRBV7-2 and TRBJ2-5, with D hard to call. Deletions cut 5 bases from V and 3 bases from J, with 4 bases between. Germline lookup yields CDR1 SGHTA and CDR2 FQGNSA. This CDR3 spans 11 amino acids. The CDR3 DNA follows: TGTGCCAGCAGCCCAAAAGAGACCCAGTACTTC. It translates to CASSPKETQYF.

The J gene is TRBJ2-7, the V gene TRBV6-1; no reliable D call. The CDR3 totals 16 residues. V was shortened by 0 bases and J by 3 bases, with 15 bases between the two germline ends. Germline V gene sequence: CDR1 MNHNS, CDR2 SASEGT. The CDR3 DNA reads TGTGCCAGCAGTGAAGCTTGGCTTTCCGCAGGCTACGAGCAGTACTTC. This sequence encodes CASSEAWLSAGYEQYF.

The CDR3 DNA reads TGTGCCAGCAGCCCCCAAGACCCGGGGTGGAACCGCAATCAGCCCCAGCATTTT. As protein: CASSPQDPGWNRNQPQHF. The chain is built from TRBV7-2 and TRBJ1-5; no reliable D call. The germline V gene has CDR1 SGHTA and CDR2 FQGNSA. Trimming stripped 5 bases from V and 2 bases from J, with 22 bases between. The CDR3 extends over 18 amino acids.

This clone was observed a few times. This CDR3 reads CASSLLHTSGGAETQYF. The CDR3 DNA sequence: TGTGCCAGCAGCTTACTACACACTAGCGGGGGGGCAGAGACCCAGTACTTC. This chain joins TRBV7-9 and TRBJ2-5; TRBD2 agrees at 13 bases. Germline loops: CDR1 SEHNR, CDR2 FQNEAQ (reference sequence). The CDR3 consists of 17 residues. Trimming removed 2 bases from V and 4 bases from J; junction bases left unmatched: 7. The full variable domain, in which reference TRBV7-9 and TRBJ2-5 provide the parts outside the CDR3, is DTGVSQNPRHKITKRGQNVTFRCDPISEHNRLYWYRQTLGQGPEFLTYFQNEAQLEKSRLLSDRFSAERPKGSFSTLEIQRTEQGDSAMYLCASSLLHTSGGAETQYFGPGTRLLVL.

The chain joins TRBV29-1 to TRBJ1-3; 7 positions agree with TRBD1. The germline V gene has CDR1 SQVTM and CDR2 ANQGSEA. The CDR3 covers 12 residues. Losses at the gene ends were 1 base for V and 15 bases for J; bases not matched to a gene: 9. The CDR3 nucleotides read TGCAGCGTTGAAGCAACAGGGACAGTGCGATATTTT. Amino acid sequence: CSVEATGTVRYF.

The rearrangement joins TRBV2 to TRBJ2-2, with 10 nucleotides matching TRBD1. CDR3 length: 14 amino acids. CDR1 and CDR2 from the germline V gene are SNHLY and FYNNEI. V shed 5 bases and J 4 bases; nucleotides not matched to a gene: 1. For the CDR3, the DNA is TGTGCCAGCAGTCGACAGGGGGCCACCGGGGAGCTGTTTTTT. Translation gives CASSRQGATGELFF.

CDR3 sequence (DNA): TGCGCCAGCAGCTTGGATGGCGGGGGGGCCGGTACCGGGGAGCTGTTTTTT. This translates into CASSLDGGGAGTGELFF. The gene calls are TRBV5-1 and TRBJ2-2; 9 bases agree with TRBD2. This CDR3 has 17 amino acids. Germline-derived CDR1 and CDR2 are SGHRS and YFSETQ. J was trimmed by 5 bases and V by 0 bases; bases with no gene match: 8.

This clone appeared a few times. This sequence joins TRBV19 and TRBJ2-3; D perhaps matches TRBD1 (5 bases). From germline, CDR1 is LNHDA and CDR2 SQIVND (reference sequence). CDR3 length: 18 residues. V lost 1 base, J lost 1 base, and 18 bases lay in between. The CDR3 region is CASSIGLWGRVGTDTQYF. CDR3 DNA sequence: TGTGCCAGTAGTATAGGTCTATGGGGCAGGGTGGGCACAGATACGCAGTATTTT.

CDR3 protein: CASSIQSRGVYSNQPQHF. In DNA, the CDR3 is TGTGCCAGTAGTATTCAGAGCCGGGGGGTATATAGCAATCAGCCCCAGCATTTT. V and J are TRBV19 and TRBJ1-5, with D perhaps TRBD1 (5 bases). CDR1 and CDR2 from the germline V gene are LNHDA and SQIVND (reference sequence). The CDR3 has 18 residues. V gave up 3 bases and J gave up 0 bases, with 18 bases separating them.

The chain joins TRBV30 to TRBJ2-7, with TRBD1 matching 10 bases. The CDR3 spans 14 residues. CDR1 GTSNPN and CDR2 SVGIG come from the germline V gene (reference sequence). V was pared by 4 bases and J by 6 bases, with 9 bases of the junction left unmatched. The CDR3 DNA is TGTGCCTGGAACCCGGGACAGGGGACCCTCGAGCAGTACTTC. Its translation: CAWNPGQGTLEQYF.

This clone occurred once. This chain connects TRBV4-1 to TRBJ1-1; tentative D call: TRBD1 (6 bases). V was clipped by 3 bases and J by 7 bases, with 15 bases between them. Per germline, CDR1 MGHRA and CDR2 YSYEKL. The CDR3 is 14 amino acids. CDR3 in amino acids: CASSQADRSLEAFF. The CDR3 region has the DNA TGCGCCAGCAGCCAGGCCGACAGGAGCCTTGAAGCTTTCTTT.

The J gene is TRBJ2-5, the V gene TRBV7-9, with TRBD1 identical over 10 bases. The assigned J gene may be wrong: the sequence end matches TRBJ2-7 better. This CDR3 is built from 14 residues. The germline V gene encodes CDR1 SEHNR and CDR2 FQNEAQ (reference sequence). CDR3 DNA: TGTGCCAGCAGCTTGACAGGGGGCGCCGCCGAGCAGTACTTC. The encoded protein is CASSLTGGAAEQYF.

In its sample, this clone was seen once. The chain is built from TRBV4-3 and TRBJ2-7, with 8 bases lining up with TRBD1. There are 15 residues in the CDR3. Germline values: CDR1 LGHNA, CDR2 YSLEER. Trimming cost V 0 bases and J 3 bases; bases outside gene matches: 4. The CDR3: CASSQDWTGNYEQYF. In nucleotides, the CDR3 is TGCGCCAGCAGCCAAGATTGGACAGGGAACTACGAGCAGTACTTC.

J is TRBJ2-4 and V is TRBV18; D is perhaps TRBD2 (5 bases). The CDR3 sequence is 16 residues long. Germline V gives CDR1 KGHSH, CDR2 LQKENI. V lost 0 bases to trimming and J lost 0 bases, with 9 bases between them. The CDR3: CASSPPRVGAKNIQYF. The CDR3 coding sequence is TGTGCCAGCTCACCACCGAGGGTAGGAGCCAAAAACATTCAGTACTTC.

This sequence joins TRBV7-2 and TRBJ2-1; 7 positions match TRBD2. CDR1 is SGHTA and CDR2 is FQGNSA in the germline V gene. The V segment lost 4 bases and the J segment 3 bases; nucleotides outside the gene matches: 6. The CDR3 runs 15 residues. The CDR3 bases are TGTGCCAGCAGCTACGGGGGGACCCACTACAATGAGCAGTTCTTC. Translated, it gives CASSYGGTHYNEQFF.

This sequence joins TRBV5-1 and TRBJ2-1, with D tentatively TRBD2 (6 bases). From germline, CDR1 is SGHRS and CDR2 YFSETQ. CDR3 length equals 13 residues. Between the trimmed V and J ends, which lost 3 bases and 4 bases, there was a span of 8 bases. The CDR3 region is CASSSGAYNEQFF. DNA of the CDR3: TGCGCCAGCAGCTCGGGAGCTTACAATGAGCAGTTCTTC.